This T cell receptor beta chain appears in the sequencing data of a study of blood T cell repertoires in COVID-19. For the study at large: Both acute and convalescent COVID-19 samples were obtained from the United States, Italy and Spain. T cells, B-cell-depleted T cells, or PBMCs provided the cDNA or gDNA that served as material.

Original methodology: Amplification from reference gene primers served as the basis for estimated nucleated cell counts. TCRdb's table, derived via immunoSEQ multiplex PCR, lists solely in-frame clones and lacks some. For V, J and clone size, that table is used; D and trimming come from the DNA. The data contain some 300,000 clones, approximately 86% of them seen just once; the ten biggest clones take up roughly 14%. The germline CDR1 and CDR2 sequences are SGDLS and YYNGEE. V trimming: 0 bases; J trimming: 10 bases; junction bases outside the gene matches: 7. CDR3 length: 14 amino acids. Seattle-derived patients entered the study during active infection and were followed longitudinally.

The material sequenced was peripheral blood. The receptor comes from a woman between 65 and 79 years old with COVID-19, enrolled during active disease. The chain combines TRBV9 with TRBJ1-1; 9 positions agree with TRBD1. CDR3 amino acids: CASSVGQGGRGAFF. CDR3 sequence (DNA): TGTGCCAGCAGCGTAGGACAGGGGGGAAGGGGAGCTTTCTTT.